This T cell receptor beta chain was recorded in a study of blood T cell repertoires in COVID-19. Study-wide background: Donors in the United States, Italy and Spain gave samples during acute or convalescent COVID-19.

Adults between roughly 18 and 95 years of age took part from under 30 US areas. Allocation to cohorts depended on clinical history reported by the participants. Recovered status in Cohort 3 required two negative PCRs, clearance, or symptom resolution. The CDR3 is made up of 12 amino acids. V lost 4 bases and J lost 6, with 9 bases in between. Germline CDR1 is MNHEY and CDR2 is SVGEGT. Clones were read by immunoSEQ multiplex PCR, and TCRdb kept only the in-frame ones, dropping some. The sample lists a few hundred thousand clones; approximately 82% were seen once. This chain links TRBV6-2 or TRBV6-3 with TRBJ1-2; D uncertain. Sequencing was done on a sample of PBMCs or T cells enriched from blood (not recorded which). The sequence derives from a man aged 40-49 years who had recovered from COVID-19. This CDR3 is CASSFVFDGYTF. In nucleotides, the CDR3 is TGTGCCAGCAGTTTCGTTTTTGATGGCTACACCTTC.